This T cell receptor beta chain was recorded in a study of T-cell reconstitution after alpha-beta-depleted transplantation in children. Preparing the TCRbeta library involved the use of unique molecular identifiers. TCRdb fed the PCR reads into MiXCR, producing one record per CDR3 protein. The sample includes about 540,000 distinct CDR3 sequences, approximately 20% of them seen just once. This CDR3 is built from 16 residues. From germline, CDR1 is SQVTM and CDR2 ANQGSEA. Trimming took 0 bases from V and 6 from J; bases not matched to a gene: 11. The source was PBMCs from the stem cell graft donor, collected from the stem cell graft. This rearrangement joins TRBV29-1 to TRBJ2-1; TRBD2 matches 7 bases. The sequence derives from a human donor who donated a stem cell graft to a child with acute lymphoblastic leukemia. For the CDR3, the DNA is TGCAGCGTTGAAGATCAGGTTGCGGGAGTATTCAATGAGCAGTTCTTC. Residues: CSVEDQVAGVFNEQFF.